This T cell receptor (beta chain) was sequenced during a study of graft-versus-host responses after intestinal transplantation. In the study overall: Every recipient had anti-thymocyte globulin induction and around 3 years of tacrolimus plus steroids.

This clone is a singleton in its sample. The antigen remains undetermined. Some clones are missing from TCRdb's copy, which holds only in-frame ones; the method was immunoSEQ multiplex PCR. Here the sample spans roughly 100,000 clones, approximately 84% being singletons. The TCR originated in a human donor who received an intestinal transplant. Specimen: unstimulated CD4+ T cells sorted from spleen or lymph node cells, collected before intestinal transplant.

CDR3 nucleotides: TGTGCCAGCAGGAAAGGGAGCGCCGAAGAGACCCAGTACTTC. Protein: CASRKGSAEETQYF. This sequence joins TRBV2 and TRBJ2-5, with D perhaps matching TRBD2 (5 bases). Per germline, CDR1 SNHLY and CDR2 FYNNEI. Trimming took off 6 bases at V and 3 bases at J, with 14 bases between the two ends. This CDR3 has 14 amino acids.